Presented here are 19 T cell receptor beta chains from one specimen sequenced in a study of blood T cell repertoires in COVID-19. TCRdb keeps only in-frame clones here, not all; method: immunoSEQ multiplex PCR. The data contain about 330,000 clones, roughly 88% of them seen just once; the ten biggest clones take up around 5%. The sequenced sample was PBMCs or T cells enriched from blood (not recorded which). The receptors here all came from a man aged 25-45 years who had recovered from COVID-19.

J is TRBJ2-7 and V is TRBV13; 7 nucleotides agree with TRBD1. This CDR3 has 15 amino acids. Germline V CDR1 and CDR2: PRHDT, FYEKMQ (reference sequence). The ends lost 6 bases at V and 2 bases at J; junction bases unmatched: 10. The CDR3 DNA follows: TGTGCCAGCAGATCCGAGACCGGGACAGCCTACGAGCAGTACTTC. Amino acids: CASRSETGTAYEQYF. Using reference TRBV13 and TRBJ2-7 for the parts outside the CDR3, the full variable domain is AAGVIQSPRHLIKEKRETATLKCYPIPRHDTVYWYQQGPGQDPQFLISFYEKMQSDKGSIPDRFSAQQFSDYHSELNMSSLELGDSALYFCASRSETGTAYEQYFGPGTRLTVT.

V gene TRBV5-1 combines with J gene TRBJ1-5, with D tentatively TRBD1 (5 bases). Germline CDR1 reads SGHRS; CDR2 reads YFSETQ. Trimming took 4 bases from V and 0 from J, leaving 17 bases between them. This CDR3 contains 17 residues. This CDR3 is CASSPGLWGDSNQPQHF. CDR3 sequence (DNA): TGCGCCAGCAGCCCCGGGTTATGGGGGGATAGCAATCAGCCCCAGCATTTT.

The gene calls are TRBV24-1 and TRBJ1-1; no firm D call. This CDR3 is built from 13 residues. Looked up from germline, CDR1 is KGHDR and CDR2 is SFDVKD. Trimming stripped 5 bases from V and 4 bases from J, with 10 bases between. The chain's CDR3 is CATSAGFSTEAFF. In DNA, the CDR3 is TGTGCCACCAGTGCCGGGTTTAGCACTGAAGCTTTCTTT.

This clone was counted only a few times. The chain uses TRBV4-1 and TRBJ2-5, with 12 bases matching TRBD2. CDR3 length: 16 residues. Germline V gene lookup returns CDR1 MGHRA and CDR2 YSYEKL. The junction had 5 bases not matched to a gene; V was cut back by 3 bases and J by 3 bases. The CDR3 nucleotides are TGCGCCAGCAGCCATCGCTGGACTAGCGGGGAAGAGACCCAGTACTTC. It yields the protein CASSHRWTSGEETQYF.

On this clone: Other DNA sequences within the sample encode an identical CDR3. CDR3 region: CASSRQGNTEAFF. In nucleotides, the CDR3 is TGTGCCAGTAGCAGACAGGGCAACACTGAAGCTTTCTTT. The rearrangement uses TRBV19 and TRBJ1-1; 7 bases are shared with TRBD1. Looked up from germline, CDR1 is LNHDA and CDR2 is SQIVND (reference sequence). The CDR3 spans 13 residues. Trimming took 6 bases from V and 2 from J; bases not matched to a gene: 3.

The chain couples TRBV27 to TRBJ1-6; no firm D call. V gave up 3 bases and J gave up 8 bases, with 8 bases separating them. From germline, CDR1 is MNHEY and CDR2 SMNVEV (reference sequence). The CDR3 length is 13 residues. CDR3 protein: CASSFVRDSPLHF. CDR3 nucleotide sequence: TGTGCCAGCAGTTTTGTCCGCGATTCACCCCTCCACTTT.

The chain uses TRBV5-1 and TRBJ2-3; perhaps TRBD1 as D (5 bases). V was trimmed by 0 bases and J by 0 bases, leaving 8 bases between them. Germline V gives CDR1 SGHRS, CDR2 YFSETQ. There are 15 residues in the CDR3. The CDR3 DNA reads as TGCGCCAGCAGCTTGGTGGGGCTTAGCACAGATACGCAGTATTTT. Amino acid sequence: CASSLVGLSTDTQYF.

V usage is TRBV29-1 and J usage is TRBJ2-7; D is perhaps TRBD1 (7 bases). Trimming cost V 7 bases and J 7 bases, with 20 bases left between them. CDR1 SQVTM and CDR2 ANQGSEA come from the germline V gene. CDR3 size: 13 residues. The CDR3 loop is CSAQGGTVGEQYF. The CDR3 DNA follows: TGCAGCGCCCAGGGGGGCACCGTAGGAGAGCAGTACTTC.

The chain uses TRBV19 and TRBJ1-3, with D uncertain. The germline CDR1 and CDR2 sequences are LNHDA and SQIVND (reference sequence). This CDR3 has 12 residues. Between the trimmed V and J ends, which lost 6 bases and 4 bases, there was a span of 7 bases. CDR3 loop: CASSTVGNTIYF. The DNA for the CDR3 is TGTGCCAGTAGCACGGTCGGAAACACCATATATTTT.

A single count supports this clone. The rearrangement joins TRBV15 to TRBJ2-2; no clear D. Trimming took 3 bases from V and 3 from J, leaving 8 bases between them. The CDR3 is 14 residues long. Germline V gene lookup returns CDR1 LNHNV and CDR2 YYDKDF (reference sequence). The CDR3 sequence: CATSSVWHTGELFF. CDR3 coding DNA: TGTGCCACCAGCAGTGTGTGGCACACCGGGGAGCTGTTTTTT.

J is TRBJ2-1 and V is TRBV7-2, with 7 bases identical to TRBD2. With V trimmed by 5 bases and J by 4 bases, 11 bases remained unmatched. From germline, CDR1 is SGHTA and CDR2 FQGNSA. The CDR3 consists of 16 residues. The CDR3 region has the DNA TGTGCCAGCAGCCCGTATAGCGCAGCGGGGTACAATGAGCAGTTCTTC. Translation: CASSPYSAAGYNEQFF.

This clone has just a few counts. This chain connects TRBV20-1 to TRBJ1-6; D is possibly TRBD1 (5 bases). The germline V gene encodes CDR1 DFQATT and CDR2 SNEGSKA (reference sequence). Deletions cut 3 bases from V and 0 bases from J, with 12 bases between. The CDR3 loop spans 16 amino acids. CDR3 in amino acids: CSASGGGISYNSPLHF. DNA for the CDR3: TGCAGTGCTAGTGGGGGGGGAATCTCCTATAATTCACCCCTCCACTTT.

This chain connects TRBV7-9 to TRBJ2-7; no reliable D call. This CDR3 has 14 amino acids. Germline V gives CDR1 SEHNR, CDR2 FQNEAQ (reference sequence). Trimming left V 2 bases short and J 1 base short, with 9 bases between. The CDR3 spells CASSLLAESYEQYF. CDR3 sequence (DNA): TGTGCCAGCAGCTTACTTGCAGAATCCTACGAGCAGTACTTC.

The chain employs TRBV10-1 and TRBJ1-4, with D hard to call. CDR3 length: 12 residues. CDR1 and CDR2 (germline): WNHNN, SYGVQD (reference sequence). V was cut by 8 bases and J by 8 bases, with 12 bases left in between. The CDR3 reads CASGDGREKLFF. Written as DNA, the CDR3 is TGCGCCAGCGGGGATGGGAGAGAAAAACTGTTTTTT.

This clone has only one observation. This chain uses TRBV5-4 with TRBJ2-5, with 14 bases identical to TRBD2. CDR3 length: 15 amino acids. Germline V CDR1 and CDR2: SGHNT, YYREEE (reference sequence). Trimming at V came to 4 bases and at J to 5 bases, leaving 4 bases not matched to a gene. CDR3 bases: TGTGCCAGCAGCCGCGGACTAGCGGGGGGTGAGACCCAGTACTTC. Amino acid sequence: CASSRGLAGGETQYF.

CDR3 nucleotides: TGTGCCAGCAGTTACTACAGGGTGACCGGGGAGCTGTTTTTT. It yields the protein CASSYYRVTGELFF. The genes are TRBV6-5 and TRBJ2-2; a possible D gene is TRBD1 (6 bases). Germline V gives CDR1 MNHEY, CDR2 SVGAGI. The length of the CDR3 is 14 residues. V gave up 1 base and J gave up 5 bases, with 8 bases separating them.

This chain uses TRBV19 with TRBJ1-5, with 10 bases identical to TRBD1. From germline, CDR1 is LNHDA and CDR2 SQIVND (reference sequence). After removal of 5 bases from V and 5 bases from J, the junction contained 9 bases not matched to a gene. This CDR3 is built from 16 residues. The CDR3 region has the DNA TGTGCCAGTAGTTCCTCCTGGACAGGGGGACATCAGCCCCAGCATTTT. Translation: CASSSSWTGGHQPQHF. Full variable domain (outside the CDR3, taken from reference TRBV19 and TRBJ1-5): DGGITQSPKYLFRKEGQNVTLSCEQNLNHDAMYWYRQDPGQGLRLIYYSQIVNDFQKGDIAEGYSVSREKKESFPLTVTSAQKNPTAFYLCASSSSWTGGHQPQHFGDGTRLSIL.

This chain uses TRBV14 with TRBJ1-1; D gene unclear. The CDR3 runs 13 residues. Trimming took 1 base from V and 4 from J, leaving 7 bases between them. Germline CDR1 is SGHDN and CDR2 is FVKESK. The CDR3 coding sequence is TGTGCCAGCAGCCAAGGTACAACCACTGAAGCTTTCTTT. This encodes CASSQGTTTEAFF.

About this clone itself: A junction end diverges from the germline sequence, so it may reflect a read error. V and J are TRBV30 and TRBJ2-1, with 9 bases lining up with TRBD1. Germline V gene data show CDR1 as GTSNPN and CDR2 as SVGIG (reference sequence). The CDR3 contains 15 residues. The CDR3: CAWNSGTGSFNEQFF. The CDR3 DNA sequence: TGTGCCTGGAACTCCGGGACAGGGTCCTTCAATGAGCAGTTCTTC. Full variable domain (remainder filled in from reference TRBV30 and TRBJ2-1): SQTIHQWPATLVQPVGSPLSLECTVEGTSNPNLYWYRQAAGRGLQLLFYSVGIGQISSEVPQNLSASRPQDRQFILSSKKLLLSDSGFYLCAWNSGTGSFNEQFFGPGTRLTVL.